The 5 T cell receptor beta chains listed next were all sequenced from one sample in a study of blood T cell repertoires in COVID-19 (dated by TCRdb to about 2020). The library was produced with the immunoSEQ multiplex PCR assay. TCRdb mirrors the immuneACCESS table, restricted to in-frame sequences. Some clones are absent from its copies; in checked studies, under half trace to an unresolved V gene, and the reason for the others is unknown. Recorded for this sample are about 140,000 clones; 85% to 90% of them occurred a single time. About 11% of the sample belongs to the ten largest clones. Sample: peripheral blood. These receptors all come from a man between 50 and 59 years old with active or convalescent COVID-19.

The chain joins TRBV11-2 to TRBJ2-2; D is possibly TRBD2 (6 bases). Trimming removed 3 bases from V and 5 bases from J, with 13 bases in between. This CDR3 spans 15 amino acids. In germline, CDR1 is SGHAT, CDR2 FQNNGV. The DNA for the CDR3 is TGTGCCAGCAGCTTCGCGGGATCGGATACCGGGGAGCTGTTTTTT. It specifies CASSFAGSDTGELFF.

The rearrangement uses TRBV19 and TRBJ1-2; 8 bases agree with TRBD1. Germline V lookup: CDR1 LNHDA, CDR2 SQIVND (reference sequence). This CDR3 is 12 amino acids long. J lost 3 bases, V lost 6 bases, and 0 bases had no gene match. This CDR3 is CASRTGDYGYTF. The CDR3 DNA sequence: TGTGCCAGTAGGACAGGGGACTATGGCTACACCTTC.

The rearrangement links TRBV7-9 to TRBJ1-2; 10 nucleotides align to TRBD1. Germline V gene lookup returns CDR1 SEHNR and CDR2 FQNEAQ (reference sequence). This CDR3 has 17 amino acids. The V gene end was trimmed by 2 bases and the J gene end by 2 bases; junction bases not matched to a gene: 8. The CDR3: CASSLKRTGGKNYGYTF. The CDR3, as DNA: TGTGCCAGCAGCTTAAAACGGACAGGGGGAAAAAACTATGGCTACACCTTC.

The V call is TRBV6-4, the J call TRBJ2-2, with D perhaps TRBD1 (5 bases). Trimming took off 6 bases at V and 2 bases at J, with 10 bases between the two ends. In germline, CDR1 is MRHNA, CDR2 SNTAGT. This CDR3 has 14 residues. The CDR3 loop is CASSLTVNTGELFF. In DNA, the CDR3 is TGTGCCAGCAGCCTGACAGTAAACACCGGGGAGCTGTTTTTT.

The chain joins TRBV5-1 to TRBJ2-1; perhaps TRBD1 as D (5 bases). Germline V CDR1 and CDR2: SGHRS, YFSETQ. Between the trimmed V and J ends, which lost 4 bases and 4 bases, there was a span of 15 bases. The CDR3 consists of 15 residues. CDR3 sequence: CASSPVARGYNEQFF. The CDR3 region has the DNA TGCGCCAGCAGCCCGGTCGCTAGGGGATACAATGAGCAGTTCTTC.